These 17 T cell receptor beta chains were all obtained from the same sample, sequenced in a study of blood T cell repertoires in COVID-19. Assay: immunoSEQ multiplex PCR; the TCRdb copy retains only in-frame clones and omits some. The sample holds roughly 220,000 clones, approximately 90% seen once. Specimen: PBMCs or T cells enriched from blood (not recorded which). Every receptor here comes from a woman aged 18-29 years in a cohort exposed to, infected with or recovered from COVID-19 (not recorded which).

As DNA, the CDR3 is TGTGCCAGCAGCGTAGTTGAGGGTGGGAATGAGCAGTTCTTC. Its protein is CASSVVEGGNEQFF. The rearrangement uses TRBV9 and TRBJ2-1, with a possible D match to TRBD2 (5 bases). Germline V gene sequence: CDR1 SGDLS, CDR2 YYNGEE. The CDR3 is 14 amino acids. V gave up 0 bases and J gave up 7 bases, with 11 bases separating them.

CDR3 bases: TGTGCCAGCAGCTTAGATCGTGGGTGGGACAGGGCGGATGGCTACGAGCAGTACTTC. As protein: CASSLDRGWDRADGYEQYF. The V gene is TRBV11-2, the J gene TRBJ2-7; 9 bases map to TRBD1. With 0 bases clipped from V and 3 bases from J, the junction kept 15 bases outside the gene matches. CDR3 size: 19 residues. The germline gives CDR1 SGHAT, CDR2 FQNNGV.

This chain joins TRBV18 and TRBJ2-1, with 12 positions matching TRBD2. V gave up 5 bases and J gave up 6 bases; unmatched junction bases: 5. This CDR3 comprises 15 residues. The germline gives CDR1 KGHSH, CDR2 LQKENI. The CDR3 sequence is CASSSGLAGPNEQFF. The CDR3 DNA sequence: TGTGCCAGCTCATCGGGACTAGCGGGTCCCAATGAGCAGTTCTTC.

CDR3 sequence (DNA): TGTGCCAGCAGCGCCCAAACAGGGATCGACGAGCAGTACTTC. Protein: CASSAQTGIDEQYF. The J gene is TRBJ2-7, the V gene TRBV9; maybe TRBD1 (6 bases). The CDR3 sequence is 14 residues long. V lost 3 bases, J lost 5 bases, and 15 bases lay in between. Germline values: CDR1 SGDLS, CDR2 YYNGEE.

The chain combines TRBV14 with TRBJ2-3; D is ambiguous. This CDR3 has 11 residues. Germline V lookup: CDR1 SGHDN, CDR2 FVKESK. V lost 3 bases and J lost 4, with 2 bases in between. CDR3 DNA: TGTGCCAGCAGCCACGCAGATACGCAGTATTTT. Translated: CASSHADTQYF. Combining the CDR3 with reference TRBV14 and TRBJ2-3 gives the whole variable domain EAGVTQFPSHSVIEKGQTVTLRCDPISGHDNLYWYRRVMGKEIKFLLHFVKESKQDESGMPNNRFLAERTGGTYSTLKVQPAELEDSGVYFCASSHADTQYFGPGTRLTVL.

CDR3 bases: TGTGCCAGCAACTTGGACCCCGGGGATGGCTACACCTTC. Translation: CASNLDPGDGYTF. The V and J genes are TRBV28 and TRBJ1-2; D uncertain. The V gene lost 7 bases and the J gene lost 6 bases, with 15 bases spanning the gap. This CDR3 has 13 amino acids. Germline CDR1 and CDR2: MDHEN and SYDVKM.

The chain employs TRBV27 and TRBJ1-6, with 11 bases aligning to TRBD1. In germline, CDR1 is MNHEY, CDR2 SMNVEV (reference sequence). V lost 2 bases and J lost 6; bases outside the gene matches: 0. CDR3 length equals 15 residues. CDR3 coding DNA: TGTGCCAGCAGTTTAGGGACAGGGGGTAATTCACCCCTCCACTTT. It translates to CASSLGTGGNSPLHF.

The chain carries TRBV11-2 and TRBJ1-5, with 8 bases lining up with TRBD1. The V segment lost 4 bases and the J segment 6 bases; nucleotides outside the gene matches: 5. CDR3 length equals 14 residues. Germline loops: CDR1 SGHAT, CDR2 FQNNGV. The CDR3 reads CASSSDREGQPQHF. CDR3 nucleotide sequence: TGTGCCAGCAGCTCGGACAGGGAGGGTCAGCCCCAGCATTTT.

This sequence joins TRBV19 and TRBJ2-7; D perhaps matches TRBD1 (6 bases). This CDR3 has 14 amino acids. The V gene's germline CDR1 is LNHDA and CDR2 SQIVND (reference sequence). Trimming took off 2 bases at V and 4 bases at J, with 12 bases between the two ends. In DNA, the CDR3 is TGTGCCAGTAGTATACTGACAGGCGAATACGAGCAGTACTTC. Amino acid sequence: CASSILTGEYEQYF.

The V call is TRBV5-5, the J call TRBJ2-1; TRBD2 matches at 12 bases. The CDR3 is made up of 15 amino acids. Germline CDR1 SGHKS, CDR2 YYEKEE (reference sequence). V shed 4 bases, J shed 6 bases, and the junction held 5 bases outside the gene matches. For the CDR3, the DNA is TGTGCCAGCAGCATAGGGACTAGCGGGTCCAATGAGCAGTTCTTC. Protein product: CASSIGTSGSNEQFF.

The V gene is TRBV6-5, the J gene TRBJ2-2; perhaps TRBD2 as D (6 bases). The V gene lost 6 bases and the J gene lost 6 bases, with 14 bases spanning the gap. CDR3 length: 14 residues. Per germline, CDR1 MNHEY and CDR2 SVGAGI. CDR3 DNA sequence: TGTGCCAGCAGCCTCACCTGGGGGGCCGGGGAGCTGTTTTTT. Translation gives CASSLTWGAGELFF.

Comments on this clone: Other nucleotide sequences from this sample produce the same CDR3. This sequence joins TRBV5-4 and TRBJ1-1; 7 nucleotides match TRBD1. CDR3 length: 14 amino acids. Germline assignment: CDR1 SGHNT and CDR2 YYREEE (reference sequence). V was pared by 0 bases and J by 2 bases, with 1 base of the junction left unmatched. The CDR3 DNA is TGTGCCAGCAGCTTGGACAGGGGAAACACTGAAGCTTTCTTT. It yields the protein CASSLDRGNTEAFF.

This chain links TRBV5-8 with TRBJ1-5; 7 bases align to TRBD1. Germline assignment: CDR1 SGHTS and CDR2 YDEGEE. CDR3 length equals 16 residues. Trimming removed 4 bases from V and 6 bases from J; junction bases left unmatched: 13. Written as DNA, the CDR3 is TGTGCCAGCAGCCCCCGACAGGGAAGGGGAAGTCAGCCCCAGCATTTT. It codes for CASSPRQGRGSQPQHF.

The CDR3 nucleotides are TGTGCCAGCTCAACCAGTACTAGCGGGCCGAACAATGAGCAGTTCTTC. Protein product: CASSTSTSGPNNEQFF. The chain is built from TRBV18 and TRBJ2-1; 9 bases line up with TRBD2. CDR1 is KGHSH, CDR2 LQKENI, per germline. This CDR3 region has 16 residues. Trimming removed 5 bases from V and 5 bases from J; junction bases left unmatched: 10.

The chain is built from TRBV6-6 and TRBJ1-2; D unclear. CDR1 MNHNY and CDR2 SVGAGI come from the germline V gene (reference sequence). The CDR3 spans 14 residues. V was trimmed by 0 bases and J by 4 bases, leaving 9 bases between them. CDR3 in DNA: TGTGCCAGCAGTTACTCAGAACAGCCCTATGGCTACACCTTC. This encodes CASSYSEQPYGYTF.

This clone was seen a single time. CDR3 coding DNA: TGCGCCAGCAGCCCGGGTTGGGTCGACGGGAGCAATGAGCAGTTCTTC. Translated, it gives CASSPGWVDGSNEQFF. The chain is built from TRBV5-1 and TRBJ2-1; tentative D call: TRBD2 (6 bases). CDR3 length: 16 residues. Germline values: CDR1 SGHRS, CDR2 YFSETQ. V was shortened by 4 bases and J by 6 bases, with 20 bases between the two germline ends.

The chain combines TRBV10-3 with TRBJ1-2; TRBD1 matches 11 bases. The CDR3 sequence is 14 residues long. The J segment lost 6 bases and the V segment lost 4 bases, leaving 4 bases of the junction unmatched. Per the germline V gene, CDR1 is ENHRY and CDR2 is SYGVKD. The CDR3 bases are TGTGCCATCAGTGTCCCGGGACAGGGGGATGGCTACACCTTC. This sequence encodes CAISVPGQGDGYTF.